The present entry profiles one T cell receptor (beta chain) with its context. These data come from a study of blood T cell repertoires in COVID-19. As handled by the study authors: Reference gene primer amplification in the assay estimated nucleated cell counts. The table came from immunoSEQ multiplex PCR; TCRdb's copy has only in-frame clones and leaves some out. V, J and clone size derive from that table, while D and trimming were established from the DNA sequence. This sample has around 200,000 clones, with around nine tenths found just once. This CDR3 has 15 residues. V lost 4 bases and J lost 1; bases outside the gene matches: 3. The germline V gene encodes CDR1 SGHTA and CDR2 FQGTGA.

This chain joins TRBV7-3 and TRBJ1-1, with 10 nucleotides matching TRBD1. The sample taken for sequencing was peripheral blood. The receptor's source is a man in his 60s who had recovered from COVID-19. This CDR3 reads CASSSRQGANTEAFF. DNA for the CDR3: TGTGCCAGCAGCTCTCGACAGGGGGCGAACACTGAAGCTTTCTTT.